Given below is one T cell receptor beta chain in context. Original data processing: Reference gene primer amplification gave estimated nucleated cell counts. Data came from immunoSEQ multiplex PCR; TCRdb stores just in-frame clones and leaves some out. The V and J calls and clone size come from that table; D and trimming were worked out from the DNA. This repertoire shows over 25,000 clones, 84% found once; its top ten account for 8% to 10%. The sample originates from a study of blood T cell repertoires in COVID-19. Background on the study: Italy, Spain and the United States were the sources of the convalescent and acute COVID-19 samples. In each case, the material was cDNA or gDNA derived from T cells, B-cell-depleted T cells, or PBMCs.

The TCR was taken from a man older than 75 with active COVID-19. Input material: peripheral blood.

CDR3 region: CASSRDSNTNYGYTF. The CDR3 nucleotides read TGTGCCAGCAGCCGCGACAGCAATACTAACTATGGCTACACCTTC. The rearrangement joins TRBV9 to TRBJ1-2; D might be TRBD1 (5 bases). Per the germline V gene, CDR1 is SGDLS and CDR2 is YYNGEE. The CDR3 loop spans 15 amino acids. Trimming removed 4 bases at V and 0 bases at J, with 13 bases between.